Sequencing of this T cell receptor beta chain was carried out in a study of human T cells and chemical hapten exposure. Findings of the study overall: Clustering by CDR3 similarity yielded significantly more large clusters from expanded TCRs than controls.

TCRdb reanalysed the RACE reads using MiXCR and keeps one entry per CDR3 protein. The profile shows about 260,000 distinct CDR3 sequences, about 8.6% of them singletons. This clonotype has just a few counts. Antigen specificity is unknown. Time point indicated: pre-sensitization, week 0. Treatment defined: therapeutic diphenylcyclopropenone sensitization with weekly scalp DPC. The sequenced sample was whole blood, obtained in connection with sensitization to the hapten diphenylcyclopropenone (DPC). The clonotype originates from a woman aged 40 to 50 with alopecia areata. Some clones in this sample may be carry-over from other donors' samples.

CDR3 bases: TGTGCCAGCAGCGCTCGGTGGGGGGACGCCACAGATACGCAGTATTTT. Translated: CASSARWGDATDTQYF. The chain joins TRBV9 to TRBJ2-3, with D possibly matching TRBD2 (6 bases). V lost 3 bases, J lost 2 bases, and 16 bases lay in between. Germline assignment: CDR1 SGDLS and CDR2 YYNGEE. There are 16 residues in the CDR3.